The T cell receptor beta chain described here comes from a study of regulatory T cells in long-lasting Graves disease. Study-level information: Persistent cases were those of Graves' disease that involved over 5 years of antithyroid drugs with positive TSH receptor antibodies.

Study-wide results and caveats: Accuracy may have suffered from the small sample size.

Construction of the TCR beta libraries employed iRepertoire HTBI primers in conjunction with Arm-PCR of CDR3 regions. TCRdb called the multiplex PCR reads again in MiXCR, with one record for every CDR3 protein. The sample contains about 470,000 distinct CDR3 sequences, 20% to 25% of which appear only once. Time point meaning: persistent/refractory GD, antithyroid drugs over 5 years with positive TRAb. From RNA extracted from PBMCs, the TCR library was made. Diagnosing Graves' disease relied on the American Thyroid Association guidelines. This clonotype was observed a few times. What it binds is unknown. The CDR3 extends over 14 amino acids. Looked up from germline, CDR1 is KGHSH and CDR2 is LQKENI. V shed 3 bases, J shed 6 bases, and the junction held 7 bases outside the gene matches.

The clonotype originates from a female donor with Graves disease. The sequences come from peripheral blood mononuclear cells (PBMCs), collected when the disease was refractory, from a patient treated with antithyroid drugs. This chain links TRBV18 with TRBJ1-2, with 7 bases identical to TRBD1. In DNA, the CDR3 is TGTGCCAGCTCACCCAACGGACAGGCGAATGGCTACACCTTC. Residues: CASSPNGQANGYTF.